One and the same sample provided the 8 T cell receptor beta chains below, sequenced in a study of shared clonotypes between healthy human individuals. Produced via immunoSEQ multiplex PCR; TCRdb's table is partial and in-frame only. The table includes fewer than 130,000 clones, about 70% detected once. Sample: memory CD8+ T cells sorted from blood. Sample subset: CD45RO+ cells pooled with CCR7-negative TemRA cells. These receptor sequences come from a woman in her thirties in good health.

This chain links TRBV5-6 with TRBJ1-1, with no clear D. CDR3 size: 13 residues. CDR1 and CDR2 from the germline V gene are SGHDT and YYEEEE. The V and J ends lost 0 bases and 5 bases respectively, with 8 bases between them. The CDR3 coding sequence is TGTGCCAGCAGCTTGGGGGTGGGTACTGAAGCTTTCTTT. Protein: CASSLGVGTEAFF.

The chain combines TRBV6-5 with TRBJ2-1; unclear D gene. The CDR3 has 14 residues. With 3 bases removed from V and 0 bases from J, the gap between germline ends came to 6 bases. Per germline, CDR1 MNHEY and CDR2 SVGAGI. CDR3 sequence reads: CASSYLGSYNEQFF. DNA for the CDR3: TGTGCCAGCAGTTATCTGGGCTCCTACAATGAGCAGTTCTTC.

This clone was seen only a few times. The chain combines TRBV6-6 with TRBJ2-7, with D unclear. Germline V lookup: CDR1 MNHNY, CDR2 SVGAGI (reference sequence). The CDR3 spans 16 residues. Trimming pared 2 bases from V and 2 bases from J, leaving 16 bases between. CDR3: CASSYPHADDPYEQYF. The CDR3 DNA reads TGTGCCAGCAGTTACCCGCACGCCGACGATCCCTACGAGCAGTACTTC.

This clone occurred many times. The chain employs TRBV27 and TRBJ1-3; D perhaps matches TRBD1 (6 bases). Germline CDR1 and CDR2: MNHEY and SMNVEV (reference sequence). The ends were cut back, 4 bases at V and 3 bases at J, with 7 bases in the middle. The CDR3 totals 13 residues. CDR3 residues: CASSWDNGNTIYF. The CDR3 nucleotides are TGTGCCAGCAGTTGGGACAATGGAAACACCATATATTTT.

The V gene is TRBV2, the J gene TRBJ1-3; 9 positions agree with TRBD1. CDR1 is SNHLY and CDR2 is FYNNEI in the germline V gene. Germline trimming cut 6 bases from V and 2 bases from J; bases unmatched to any gene: 8. There are 16 residues in the CDR3. The CDR3 sequence: CASRGIGTGPGNTIYF. The CDR3 DNA reads as TGTGCCAGCAGGGGAATCGGGACAGGGCCTGGAAACACCATATATTTT.

The chain has TRBV2 and TRBJ1-4; no reliable D call. The CDR3 loop spans 14 amino acids. The germline V gene encodes CDR1 SNHLY and CDR2 FYNNEI. Trimming stripped 8 bases from V and 4 bases from J, with 14 bases between. The CDR3 protein is CASSFSTINEKLFF. CDR3 DNA sequence: TGTGCCAGCTCTTTTTCGACGATTAATGAAAAACTGTTTTTT.

The chain joins TRBV7-2 to TRBJ2-4; D might be TRBD2 (6 bases). Germline loops: CDR1 SGHTA, CDR2 FQGNSA. This CDR3 contains 15 residues. V gave up 5 bases and J gave up 9 bases, with 20 bases separating them. CDR3 protein: CASSAGSVGPSIQYF. CDR3 in DNA: TGTGCCAGCAGCGCGGGATCCGTGGGCCCCAGCATTCAGTACTTC.

This sequence joins TRBV5-4 and TRBJ2-7, with 8 bases that match TRBD1. CDR3 length: 12 amino acids. Germline V gene sequence: CDR1 SGHNT, CDR2 YYREEE (reference sequence). The J segment lost 5 bases and the V segment lost 4 bases, leaving 2 bases of the junction unmatched. The DNA of the CDR3 is TGTGCCAGCAGCGCGGACAGGGACGAGCAGTACTTC. It specifies CASSADRDEQYF.